This is a list of T cell receptor beta chains from one sample in a study of beta chain features in type 1 diabetes. Here immunoSEQ multiplex PCR was the method, and the copy in TCRdb shows in-frame clones only, minus some. The sample lists 620,000 or so clones; about 16% were seen once. The sequenced sample was naive CD4+ T cells from blood. The receptors were sampled from a man between 18 and 29 years old in good health. Each CDR3 is given with its conserved first and last residue. Each record gives: V gene, D gene, J gene, clone size, CDR3 DNA, CDR3 protein. D genes are given only for firm matches. Clone size, where shown, is once, few, many, or a class for clones that have expanded.

TRBV13	.	TRBJ2-5	few	TGTGCCAGCAGCTTACCGGGAGCATCTCGGGCGACCCAGTACTTC	CASSLPGASRATQYF
TRBV4-2	.	TRBJ1-3	few	TGTGCCAGCAGCCAAGCGACAGGCTCTGGAAACACCATATATTTT	CASSQATGSGNTIYF
TRBV5-1	TRBD1	TRBJ2-1	few	TGCGCCAGCAGTGTAAGGACAGGGGGCGATCCAAGTGAGCAGTTCTTC	CASSVRTGGDPSEQFF
TRBV7-9	.	TRBJ2-7	few	TGTGCCAGCAGCTTAGTGGCGGTAACCTACGAGCAGTACTTC	CASSLVAVTYEQYF
TRBV5-4	.	TRBJ1-2	.	TGTGCCAGCAGCTTGGGTGTAGCTAACTATGGCTACACCTTC	CASSLGVANYGYTF
TRBV6-5	TRBD1	TRBJ2-3	.	TGTGCCAGCAGAGGACAGGCAGATACGCAGTATTTT	CASRGQADTQYF
TRBV19	.	TRBJ2-5	few	TGTGCCAGTAGTTCCTCTAAGACCCAGTACTTC	CASSSSKTQYF
TRBV23-1	.	TRBJ2-1	.	TGCGCCAGCAGTCACCCGCCAGTAAGGTCCTACAATGAGCAGTTCTTC	CASSHPPVRSYNEQFF
TRBV14	TRBD1	TRBJ2-1	.	TGTGCCAGCAGCCTAAAGCCGAGCATCGACAGGGGGCTTTACAATGAGCAGTTCTTC	CASSLKPSIDRGLYNEQFF
TRBV6-5	.	TRBJ1-2	.	TGTGCCAGTAATGACCATAGGGATGGTAACTATGGCTACACCTTC	CASNDHRDGNYGYTF
TRBV2	.	TRBJ1-1	few	TGTGCCAGCAGTGAATTGTGGGTGACTGAAGCTTTCTTT	CASSELWVTEAFF
TRBV7-2	TRBD1	TRBJ1-2	few	TGTGCCAGCAGTCCTCGGGACAGGGTGCGGGTTGGCTACACCTTC	CASSPRDRVRVGYTF
TRBV18	.	TRBJ2-6	.	TGTGCCAGCTCACCATATGAGGGGAGCCGTGGGGCCAACGTCCTGACTTTC	CASSPYEGSRGANVLTF
TRBV6-6	TRBD2	TRBJ2-3	few	TGTGCCAGCATAAGCGGGGCCGTCACAGATACGCAGTATTTT	CASISGAVTDTQYF
TRBV30	TRBD1	TRBJ1-2	few	TGTGCCTGGACCCCGGGACAGCAATCCTATGGCTACACCTTC	CAWTPGQQSYGYTF
TRBV10-2	.	TRBJ2-3	.	TGCGCCAGCAGTAATACCGGGAGCGATACGCAGTATTTT	CASSNTGSDTQYF
TRBV28	.	TRBJ1-5	few	TGTGCCAGCAGGTACAGGCGATATAGCAATCAGCCCCAGCATTTT	CASRYRRYSNQPQHF
TRBV29-1	TRBD2	TRBJ2-7	.	TGCAGCGTCACACTAGCGGGGGCCCCCTACGAGCAGTACTTC	CSVTLAGAPYEQYF
TRBV5-4	.	TRBJ2-1	.	TGTGCCAGCAGCTTGGAGCGGGTTGATGAGCAGTTCTTC	CASSLERVDEQFF
TRBV15	.	TRBJ2-3	few	TGTGCCACCAGCAGAGATCCCTCGGACACGGGCCGGTATTTT	CATSRDPSDTGRYF
TRBV7-9	.	TRBJ2-2	.	TGTGCCAGCAGCGACTGGCAGACCGGGGAGCTGTTTTTT	CASSDWQTGELFF
TRBV4-2	.	TRBJ2-3	few	TGTGCCAGCAGCCAAGCAGACAGAGATACGCAGTATTTT	CASSQADRDTQYF
TRBV5-1	.	TRBJ2-7	.	TGCGCCAGCAGCATTAGCCACAGAGATTACGAGCAGTACTTC	CASSISHRDYEQYF
TRBV29-1	TRBD2	TRBJ2-7	.	TGCAGCGCGATAGCGGGGGGCTACGAGCAGTACTTC	CSAIAGGYEQYF
TRBV10-3	.	TRBJ1-5	few	TGTGCCATCAGTCAGGTTGACGGTCAGCCCCAGCATTTT	CAISQVDGQPQHF